This section outlines one T cell receptor (beta chain) sequence together with its context. Its target is unknown. Measured with immunoSEQ multiplex PCR; TCRdb has only the in-frame clones, and not every one. The table lists some 1,400,000 clones, over 95% of them singletons, with more than 0.9% in the top ten. Germline V gene data show CDR1 as SGHVS and CDR2 as FQNEAQ. V dropped 2 bases and J dropped 4; count of bases not matched to a gene: 3. The CDR3 totals 15 residues. The data derive from a study of shared clonotypes between healthy human individuals. Study information: CD4 naive and memory got three plates each, CD8 naive two, CD8 memory one. Notes on the study in general: Despite large depth, rarefaction showed incomplete sorted-subset sequencing.

The sample consisted of naive CD4+ T cells sorted from blood. Subset of the sample: CD45RA+ positively selected. The clonotype originates from a man aged 25 to 40 in good health. The chain is built from TRBV7-8 and TRBJ2-2, with 8 positions matching TRBD2. CDR3 DNA: TGTGCCAGCAGCTTAACTAGCGGATTCACCGGGGAGCTGTTTTTT. It specifies CASSLTSGFTGELFF.